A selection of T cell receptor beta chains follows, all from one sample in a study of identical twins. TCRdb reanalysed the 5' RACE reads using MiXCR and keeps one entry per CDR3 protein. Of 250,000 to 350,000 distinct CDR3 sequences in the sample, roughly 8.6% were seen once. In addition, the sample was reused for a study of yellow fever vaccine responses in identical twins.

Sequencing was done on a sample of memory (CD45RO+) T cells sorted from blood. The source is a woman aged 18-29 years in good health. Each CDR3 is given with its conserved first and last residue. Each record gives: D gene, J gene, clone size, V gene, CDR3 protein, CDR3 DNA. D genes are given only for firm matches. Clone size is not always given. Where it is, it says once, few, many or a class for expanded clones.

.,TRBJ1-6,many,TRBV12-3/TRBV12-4,CASSFDLNSPLHF,TGTGCCAGCAGTTTCGACCTCAATTCACCCCTCCACTTT
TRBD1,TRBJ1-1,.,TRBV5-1,CASYDRANTEAFF,TGCGCCAGCTACGACAGGGCGAACACTGAAGCTTTCTTT
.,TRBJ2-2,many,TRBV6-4,CASSADGNTGELFF,TGTGCCAGCAGTGCGGACGGGAACACCGGGGAGCTGTTTTTT
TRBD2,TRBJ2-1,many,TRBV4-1,CASSQGGRGYNEQFF,TGCGCCAGCAGCCAAGGCGGGAGAGGGTACAATGAGCAGTTCTTC
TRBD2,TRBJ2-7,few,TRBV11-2,CASSFDGLEVDEQYF,TGTGCCAGCAGCTTCGATGGACTAGAAGTTGACGAGCAGTACTTC
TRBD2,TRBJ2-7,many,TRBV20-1,CSARVLAGYEQYF,TGCAGTGCTAGGGTGCTAGCGGGCTACGAGCAGTACTTC
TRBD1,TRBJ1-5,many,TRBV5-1,CASSPTGTDQPQHF,TGCGCCAGCAGCCCGACCGGGACAGATCAGCCCCAGCATTTT
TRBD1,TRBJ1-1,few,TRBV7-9,CASSSYLQGRLDTEAFF,TGTGCCAGCAGCTCCTACTTACAGGGGCGGCTTGACACTGAAGCTTTCTTT
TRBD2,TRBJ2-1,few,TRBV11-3,CASSLESSGNPTQFF,TGTGCCAGCAGCTTAGAGTCTAGCGGGAATCCGACGCAGTTCTTC
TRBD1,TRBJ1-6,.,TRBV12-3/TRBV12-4,CASKGAGSYNSPLHF,TGTGCCAGCAAGGGGGCAGGGTCCTATAATTCACCCCTCCACTTT